The rows below give T cell receptor beta chains drawn from one sample of a study of patients and donors after allogeneic stem cell transplantation. From the RT-PCR reads, TCRdb called clonotypes with MiXCR, one entry per CDR3 protein. The sample holds under 200,000 distinct CDR3 sequences, over 25% seen once. Sequencing was carried out using blood, either unsorted or a sorted T cell fraction (not recorded which). Source of these receptors: a human donor who was either an allogeneic HSCT recipient or a stem cell or donor lymphocyte infusion donor (not recorded which). It is not recorded whose cells these are; they may come from a transplant donor. Both conserved end residues are trimmed from each CDR3.

>TRBV9|11
ASSESPGYEQY
>TRBV2|11
ASTSDRVRGAF
>TRBV6-7|18
ASSYSNCPRRSLSYNEQF
>TRBV7-6|11
ASSYGTDYEQY
>TRBV7-9|11
ASTTSGSDGYT
>TRBV6-5|13
ASSSVEQGFETQY
>TRBV29-1|12
SALAGGFSYEQY
>TRBV20-1|12
SARNVRGSTEAF
>TRBV12-3/TRBV12-4|9
ASSLTTEAF
>TRBV20-1|9
SAATSSGGF
>TRBV5-1|11
ASSSGQTYEQY
>TRBV10-3|11
AITRTGNTEAF
>TRBV6-6|13
ASNPPDRFGETQY
>TRBV7-2|18
ASSLLPRTSGYLNTGELF
>TRBV12-3/TRBV12-4|11
ASRSTGQETQY
>TRBV5-1|15
ASSLYRGAQAKNIQY
>TRBV12-3/TRBV12-4|13
ASSSSGTYNSPLH
>TRBV14|8
ASSQQPQH
>TRBV5-1|12
ASSLVSGGQPQH
>TRBV6-2/TRBV6-3|10
ASSPSDRVEF
>TRBV9|13
ASSGGAGPRVEQY
>TRBV18|13
ASSPPGQGPQPQH
>TRBV5-6|14
ASSLFGTGNTGELF
>TRBV7-2|12
AGSSAGTGYGYT
>TRBV24-1|14
ATSGVGTLSYNEQF
>TRBV12-3/TRBV12-4|11
ASSDWEYNEQF
>TRBV29-1|13
SVELAGGGSYEQY
>TRBV6-2/TRBV6-3|11
ASRITSYNEQF
>TRBV2|14
ASSDPERGYYNEQF
>TRBV2|11
ASSSERWETQY
>TRBV6-5|14
ASSYPPGGHTGELF
>TRBV3-1|15
ASSQAGLRLSYNEQF
>TRBV6-5|13
ASTTPGLLTYEQY
>TRBV20-1|12
SAPSEDRSRLQF
>TRBV28|12
ASRRDRGNQPQH
>TRBV4-3|11
ASSQKGNTEAF
>TRBV20-1|13
SAAGLAGVAYEQY